This is a list of T cell receptor beta chains from one sample in a study of control samples from healthy donors and cancer patients. Generated by immunoSEQ multiplex PCR, the TCRdb table keeps only in-frame clones and is missing some. This sample carries about 160,000 clones, approximately 93% of them seen once, and the ten largest clones take more than 5%. Sequencing was performed on blood. Receptors were obtained from a young man in good health. CDR3s include the opening cysteine and the closing phenylalanine or tryptophan. A D gene is named only where the DNA matches it firmly. Not all rows give a size; the values are once, few, many and, for expanded clones, a class.

V gene	D gene	J gene	CDR3 length	clone size	CDR3 DNA	CDR3 protein
TRBV6-1	TRBD1	TRBJ1-2	19	.	TGTGCCAGCAGTGCACCTGTGGGGGGACAGTCAAGATCTAACTATGGCTACACCTTC	CASSAPVGGQSRSNYGYTF
TRBV28	.	TRBJ1-5	16	.	TGTGCCAGCAGACCTCCCCCTCGGTATAGCAATCAGCCCCAGCATTTT	CASRPPPRYSNQPQHF
TRBV5-4	TRBD1	TRBJ1-1	16	.	TGTGCCAGCAGCCGTCCCGGGACAGGGATAGGGACTGAAGCTTTCTTT	CASSRPGTGIGTEAFF
TRBV30	.	TRBJ1-1	13	.	TGTGCCTGGAGCCCTAGCGGGGACGCTGAAGCTTTCTTT	CAWSPSGDAEAFF
TRBV28	.	TRBJ1-1	11	.	TGTGCCAGCTCAGCCAACACTGAAGCTTTCTTT	CASSANTEAFF
TRBV6-1	.	TRBJ1-2	14	.	TGTGCCAGCAGTGAGGGCATCCTAAACTATGGCTACACCTTC	CASSEGILNYGYTF
TRBV6-1	.	TRBJ1-6	15	.	TGTGCCAGCAGTGACGACGGACAAGATAATTCACCCCTCCACTTT	CASSDDGQDNSPLHF
TRBV11-1	.	TRBJ2-4	16	.	TGTGCCAGCAGCTTAAATCCGGGCACAGGCGGAAACATTCAGTACTTC	CASSLNPGTGGNIQYF
TRBV11-2	.	TRBJ1-1	13	.	TGTGCCAGCAGCTTAGAGCAGAACACTGAAGCTTTCTTT	CASSLEQNTEAFF
TRBV24-1	.	TRBJ2-5	14	.	TGTGCCACCAGTGGAGCCGGGGGCGGGGAGACCCAGTACTTC	CATSGAGGGETQYF
TRBV5-6	.	TRBJ2-5	13	.	TGTGCCAGCGCGACGTCAGGGCAAGAGACCCAGTACTTC	CASATSGQETQYF
TRBV6-2/TRBV6-3	.	TRBJ1-1	14	.	TGTGCCAGCAGTTACGGACGGACGAACACTGAAGCTTTCTTT	CASSYGRTNTEAFF
TRBV7-9	.	TRBJ2-5	13	.	TGTGCCAGCAGCCTCCCCAACCAAGAGACCCAGTACTTC	CASSLPNQETQYF
TRBV15	.	TRBJ1-6	14	.	TGTGCCACCAGCAGGGACGTCAGGAATTCACCCCTCCACTTT	CATSRDVRNSPLHF
TRBV7-2	.	TRBJ2-5	14	.	TGTGCCAGCAGCTTAGGGACAGAGCAAGAGACCCAGTACTTC	CASSLGTEQETQYF
TRBV30	.	TRBJ1-3	14	.	TGTGCCTGGAGCTCCGACAGCTCTGGAAACACCATATATTTT	CAWSSDSSGNTIYF
TRBV6-4	TRBD1	TRBJ1-1	16	.	TGTGCCAGCAGTTCCGGACAGGGGATAATGAACACTGAAGCTTTCTTT	CASSSGQGIMNTEAFF
TRBV19	.	TRBJ1-5	13	.	TGTGCCACAAAAGGACTTGACAATCAGCCCCAGCATTTT	CATKGLDNQPQHF
TRBV13	.	TRBJ2-7	13	.	TGTGCCACCGGGTCGGGGAGCAACCACGAGCAGTACTTC	CATGSGSNHEQYF
TRBV9	.	TRBJ2-3	14	.	TGTGCCAGCAGCGGCCAAGGAGGGACAGATACGCAGTATTTT	CASSGQGGTDTQYF
TRBV15	.	TRBJ1-4	15	.	TGTGCCACCAGCCTAGGAATGGGGGATGGTGAAAAACTGTTTTTT	CATSLGMGDGEKLFF
TRBV19	TRBD1	TRBJ1-2	14	.	TGTGCCAGTAGTCAGACAGGGCCGAACTATGGCTACACCTTC	CASSQTGPNYGYTF
TRBV7-2	.	TRBJ2-5	16	.	TGTGCCAGCAGCTTAGAAGCAGGGAGTAGGGTGGAGACCCAGTACTTC	CASSLEAGSRVETQYF
TRBV5-1	.	TRBJ1-1	14	.	TGCGCCAGCAGCTCGGAGGTGGTGAACACTGAAGCTTTCTTT	CASSSEVVNTEAFF
TRBV6-5	.	TRBJ1-5	15	.	TGTGCCAGCAGCGACAGCCCTTATAGCAATCAGCCCCAGCATTTT	CASSDSPYSNQPQHF
TRBV7-2	TRBD1	TRBJ2-7	15	.	TGTGCCAGCAGCTTAGCGGGGACAGGGGGCTACGAGCAGTACTTC	CASSLAGTGGYEQYF
TRBV5-1	.	TRBJ2-7	15	.	TGCGCCAGCAGCTTGGAAACTGGACAGACCTACGAGCAGTACTTC	CASSLETGQTYEQYF
TRBV6-6	.	TRBJ1-5	16	.	TGTGCCAGCAGCACTATCAGCCAGGGTGGGGATCAGCCCCAGCATTTT	CASSTISQGGDQPQHF
TRBV27	TRBD1	TRBJ1-1	13	.	TGTGCCAGCAGCGGACAGGGTAGCGCTGAAGCTTTCTTT	CASSGQGSAEAFF
TRBV13	.	TRBJ1-2	15	.	TGTGCCAGCAGCCCGTATGCAGGGAGGGTTTATGGCTACACCTTC	CASSPYAGRVYGYTF
TRBV15	.	TRBJ1-4	13	.	TGTGCCACCAGCACGGGGAATTCTGAAAAACTGTTTTTT	CATSTGNSEKLFF
TRBV30	.	TRBJ2-7	12	.	TGTGCCTGGAGTGTTTCTGGGAGCGAGCAGTACTTC	CAWSVSGSEQYF
TRBV5-1	.	TRBJ1-2	14	.	TGCGCCAGCAGCTTGGGGCCTGGGGAGTATGGCTACACCTTC	CASSLGPGEYGYTF
TRBV4-3	.	TRBJ1-6	15	once	TGCGCCAGCAGCCAAGACCGAGCGGGGAACTCACCCCTCCACTTT	CASSQDRAGNSPLHF
TRBV5-4	TRBD2	TRBJ2-1	14	.	TGTGCCAGCAGCTTGGTAGCGGGAGAGTATGAGCAGTTCTTC	CASSLVAGEYEQFF
TRBV7-8	.	TRBJ2-1	15	.	TGTGCCAGCAGCTCCGGGAGAACTATGTACAATGAGCAGTTCTTC	CASSSGRTMYNEQFF
TRBV6-6	.	TRBJ1-1	15	once	TGTGCCATCGCACCATGGCGGGTCATGGACACTGAAGCTTTCTTT	CAIAPWRVMDTEAFF
TRBV5-6	TRBD1	TRBJ1-3	17	.	TGTGCCAGCAGCTTATCCGGGACAGGGGTTTCTGGAAACACCATATATTTT	CASSLSGTGVSGNTIYF
TRBV4-2	TRBD1	TRBJ2-6	20	.	TGTGCCAGCAGCCAAGGAATTCTGACAGGGGGACTGTTTGGGGCCAACGTCCTGACTTTC	CASSQGILTGGLFGANVLTF
TRBV28	.	TRBJ2-7	11	.	TGTGCCAGCAGCCCCGGGTACGAGCAGTACTTC	CASSPGYEQYF
TRBV30	.	TRBJ1-2	19	few	TGTGCCTGGAGAGAAGAGGGGGTCCGAACATTTCTAGCTAACTATGGCTACACCTTC	CAWREEGVRTFLANYGYTF
TRBV29-1	.	TRBJ2-3	14	.	TGCAGCGTTGAAGACGGGATAGGGGTGGATACGCAGTATTTT	CSVEDGIGVDTQYF
TRBV18	.	TRBJ1-1	15	.	TGTGCCAGCTCACGCATGACAGGCAGGAACACTGAAGCTTTCTTT	CASSRMTGRNTEAFF
TRBV14	.	TRBJ1-2	15	.	TGTGCCAGCAGCCTACCACGGGACTGTTGGCATTGCTACACCTTC	CASSLPRDCWHCYTF
TRBV19	.	TRBJ2-7	13	.	TGTGCCAGTAGTATAGTATCGGGACGCGAGCAGTACTTC	CASSIVSGREQYF
TRBV28	.	TRBJ1-5	14	.	TGTGCCAGCAGTCGGGGACATAGCAATCAGCCCCAGCATTTT	CASSRGHSNQPQHF
TRBV27	.	TRBJ1-2	14	once	TGTGCCAGCAGTTTATCCTCCGCCACTGTTGGCTACACCTTC	CASSLSSATVGYTF
TRBV3-1/TRBV3-2	.	TRBJ2-1	15	.	TGTGCCAGCAGCCCCCCCGTAGGGACTTACAATGAGCAGTTCTTC	CASSPPVGTYNEQFF
TRBV24-1	.	TRBJ2-5	14	.	TGTGCCACCAGTGGCGCCTCCGGGAAAGAGACCCAGTACTTC	CATSGASGKETQYF
TRBV7-2	TRBD2	TRBJ2-7	14	.	TGTGCCAGCAGCAACGGACTAGGGGAGTACGAGCAGTACTTC	CASSNGLGEYEQYF
TRBV12-3/TRBV12-4	.	TRBJ2-1	13	.	TGTGCCAGCAGCTCGACTAGTACCCCCGAGCAGTTCTTC	CASSSTSTPEQFF
TRBV4-2	.	TRBJ2-7	13	.	TGTGCCAGCAGCCAAGGGCTGGCCTACGAGCAGTACTTC	CASSQGLAYEQYF